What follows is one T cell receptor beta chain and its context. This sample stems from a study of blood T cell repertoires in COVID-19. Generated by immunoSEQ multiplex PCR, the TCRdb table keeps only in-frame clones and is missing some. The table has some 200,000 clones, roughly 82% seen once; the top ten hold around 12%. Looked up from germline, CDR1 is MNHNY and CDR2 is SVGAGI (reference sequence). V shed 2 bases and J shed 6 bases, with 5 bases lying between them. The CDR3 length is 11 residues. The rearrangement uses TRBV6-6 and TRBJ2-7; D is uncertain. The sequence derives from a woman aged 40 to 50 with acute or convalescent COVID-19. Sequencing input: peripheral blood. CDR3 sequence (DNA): TGTGCCAGCAGTTACACCGGCGAGCAGTACTTC. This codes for CASSYTGEQYF.